These 11 T cell receptor beta chains originate from one sample sequenced in a study of T cells in localized non-small cell lung cancer. Using immunoSEQ multiplex PCR, the repertoire was profiled, and TCRdb retains in-frame clones only, with some absent. The table records approximately 6,400 clones, about 15% of them present only once. Sequenced here: normal lung tissue next to the tumor, sampled before any cancer treatment. The receptors stem from a male donor aged 60 or older with stage II squamous cell lung carcinoma.

This clone was seen repeatedly, ten times or more. This chain links TRBV4-1 with TRBJ2-2; D is unclear. The ends were cut back, 0 bases at V and 5 bases at J, with 16 bases in the middle. Germline-derived CDR1 and CDR2 are MGHRA and YSYEKL. CDR3 length: 17 residues. The CDR3 nucleotides are TGCGCCAGCAGCCAAGATCATAGACCGCCGAGAACCGGGGAGCTGTTTTTT. Its protein product is CASSQDHRPPRTGELFF.

The gene calls are TRBV12-5 and TRBJ1-1; D gene ambiguous. Per the germline V gene, CDR1 is LGHNT and CDR2 is FRNRAP. This CDR3 contains 13 residues. CDR3 region: CASGSGLNTEAFF. The DNA for the CDR3 is TGTGCCAGCGGGTCAGGATTGAACACTGAAGCTTTCTTT.

This clone was counted only a few times. The V gene is TRBV18, the J gene TRBJ1-4; 8 positions agree with TRBD1. The trim removed 3 bases at V and 2 bases at J, leaving 8 bases unmatched. The CDR3 length is 17 residues. Per the germline V gene, CDR1 is KGHSH and CDR2 is LQKENI. The CDR3 DNA follows: TGTGCCAGCTCACCCCGGGCAGGGGGCACGACTAATGAAAAACTGTTTTTT. This gives the protein CASSPRAGGTTNEKLFF.

The chain joins TRBV15 to TRBJ1-5, with D unclear. V lost 1 base to trimming and J lost 4 bases, with 8 bases between them. The CDR3 covers 14 residues. The V gene's germline CDR1 is LNHNV and CDR2 YYDKDF (reference sequence). In DNA form, the CDR3 reads TGTGCCACCAGCAGAGCGGTAGGGAATCAGCCCCAGCATTTT. This sequence encodes CATSRAVGNQPQHF.

The gene calls are TRBV12-5 and TRBJ2-7; maybe TRBD2 (5 bases). The CDR3 is 13 residues long. Germline loops: CDR1 LGHNT, CDR2 FRNRAP. The V gene lost 8 bases and the J gene lost 2 bases, with 13 bases spanning the gap. CDR3 region: CASSRDLTYEQYF. Here the CDR3 DNA reads TGTGCTAGTTCTCGGGATCTAACCTACGAGCAGTACTTC.

By share of the sample, this clone is medium-sized (0.01 to 0.1%). This chain links TRBV23-1 with TRBJ1-4; D not resolved. TRBV23-1 is given ORF status, its function remaining uncertain. V lost 6 bases, J lost 7 bases, and 15 bases lay in between. The CDR3 loop spans 14 amino acids. CDR3 sequence reads: CASSQDGRSEKLFF. CDR3 DNA: TGCGCCAGCAGCCAAGATGGACGCAGTGAAAAACTGTTTTTT.

This chain connects TRBV6-8 to TRBJ2-7; 8 nucleotides agree with TRBD1. This CDR3 is built from 16 residues. V was clipped by 0 bases and J by 1 base; unmatched bases: 5. Germline V gene sequence: CDR1 MNHGY, CDR2 SAAAGT. CDR3 sequence reads: CASSYSAGGGSYEQYF. In DNA form, the CDR3 reads TGTGCCAGCAGTTACTCGGCAGGGGGCGGTTCCTACGAGCAGTACTTC.

The chain carries TRBV1 and TRBJ1-2; the table assigns TRBD1, which was not confirmed against the DNA. TRBV1 is assigned pseudogene status. CDR3 length: 14 amino acids. CDR3 coding DNA: TGCGCCAGCAGCCAGACAGGTGCTTATTATGGCTACACCTTC. It translates to CASSQTGAYYGYTF.

This clone was seen a single time. This chain links TRBV19 with TRBJ1-2; 7 bases are shared with TRBD1. Trimming took 8 bases from V and 5 from J; bases not matched to a gene: 20. Germline V lookup: CDR1 LNHDA, CDR2 SQIVND (reference sequence). The CDR3 spans 17 residues. CDR3 sequence reads: CASARRSGQGVGYGYTF. CDR3 DNA: TGTGCCAGTGCCAGACGGAGCGGGCAGGGGGTTGGATATGGCTACACCTTC.

The J gene is TRBJ1-5, the V gene TRBV19; the D gene is possibly TRBD1 (5 bases). Looked up from germline, CDR1 is LNHDA and CDR2 is SQIVND (reference sequence). Trimming left V 5 bases short and J 3 bases short, with 11 bases between. This CDR3 region has 14 residues. The CDR3, as DNA: TGTGCCAGTAGTGGGGCGGGTAACAATCAGCCCCAGCATTTT. Amino acid sequence: CASSGAGNNQPQHF.

This clone has just a few counts. The chain carries TRBV29-1 and TRBJ2-7; D call uncertain. V was clipped by 0 bases and J by 2 bases, with 8 bases between them. The CDR3 spans 13 residues. Germline loops: CDR1 SQVTM, CDR2 ANQGSEA. The CDR3 nucleotides are TGCAGCGTTGAAGAAGAAGGGACCTACGAGCAGTACTTC. Translating it yields CSVEEEGTYEQYF.